One and the same sample provided the 18 T cell receptor beta chains below, sequenced in a study of shared clonotypes between healthy human individuals. CD45RO negativity and positive selection for CCR7 defined naive CD8 cells, a population that excluded terminally differentiated effector memory CD45RA+ cells. Data came from immunoSEQ multiplex PCR; TCRdb stores just in-frame clones and leaves some out. The sample consists of over 800,000 clones, roughly 92% of them appearing once. Sequenced: naive CD8+ T cells sorted from blood. These receptors came from a man aged 25 to 40 in good health.

The chain couples TRBV25-1 to TRBJ2-1; unclear D gene. The CDR3 contains 16 residues. Trimming pared 1 base from V and 2 bases from J, leaving 12 bases between. The germline gives CDR1 MGHDK, CDR2 SYGVNS. CDR3 residues: CASSEWAQPPYNEQFF. The CDR3 DNA is TGTGCCAGCAGTGAATGGGCACAGCCCCCCTACAATGAGCAGTTCTTC.

A remark on this clone: Other nucleotide sequences from this sample produce the same CDR3. This sequence joins TRBV9 and TRBJ2-1; 7 positions agree with TRBD1. Germline V gene data show CDR1 as SGDLS and CDR2 as YYNGEE. The length of the CDR3 is 13 residues. Unmatched junction bases numbered 2, after V lost 2 bases and J lost 6 bases. CDR3 sequence (DNA): TGTGCCAGCAGCGTCGACAGGGTCAATGAGCAGTTCTTC. This codes for CASSVDRVNEQFF.

The chain employs TRBV27 and TRBJ2-7; tentative D call: TRBD1 (6 bases). This CDR3 has 14 residues. V shed 2 bases and J shed 1 base, with 9 bases lying between them. Germline CDR1 MNHEY, CDR2 SMNVEV (reference sequence). The CDR3 protein is CASSLIGGSYEQYF. The CDR3 DNA is TGTGCCAGCAGTTTAATAGGGGGTTCCTACGAGCAGTACTTC.

The V call is TRBV27, the J call TRBJ2-2, with no clear D. The CDR3 totals 13 residues. Germline CDR1 MNHEY, CDR2 SMNVEV (reference sequence). V was shortened by 7 bases and J by 4 bases, with 10 bases between the two germline ends. CDR3 residues: CASTGRVTGELFF. The CDR3 DNA reads as TGTGCCAGCACAGGTCGGGTCACCGGGGAGCTGTTTTTT.

V is TRBV27 and J is TRBJ2-7; perhaps D is TRBD1 or TRBD2 (5 bases each). The CDR3 is 13 amino acids. CDR1 and CDR2 (germline): MNHEY, SMNVEV (reference sequence). Trimming removed 2 bases at V and 4 bases at J, with 9 bases between. The CDR3 region has the DNA TGTGCCAGCAGTTTAGGCAGGGAGTACGAGCAGTACTTC. Its translation: CASSLGREYEQYF.

V is TRBV9 and J is TRBJ2-7, with D possibly matching TRBD2 (6 bases). CDR3 length equals 14 residues. The V end was cut by 3 bases, the J end by 12 bases, with 22 bases between. Germline V gene sequence: CDR1 SGDLS, CDR2 YYNGEE. The CDR3 is CASSGPPVKDGGYF. CDR3 bases: TGTGCCAGCAGCGGTCCGCCAGTGAAGGACGGGGGGTACTTC. Drawing the rest from reference TRBV9 and TRBJ2-7, the complete variable domain is DSGVTQTPKHLITATGQRVTLRCSPRSGDLSVYWYQQSLDQGLQFLIQYYNGEERAKGNILERFSAQQFPDLHSELNLSSLELGDSALYFCASSGPPVKDGGYFGPGTRLTVT.

The V and J genes are TRBV5-4 and TRBJ2-3; 11 bases fit TRBD2. The CDR3 totals 17 residues. The trim removed 4 bases at V and 2 bases at J, leaving 9 bases unmatched. Germline CDR1 reads SGHNT; CDR2 reads YYREEE (reference sequence). CDR3 protein: CASSPPTSGRTTDTQYF. CDR3 sequence (DNA): TGTGCCAGCAGCCCACCAACTAGCGGGAGAACCACAGATACGCAGTATTTT.

The chain links TRBV11-2 to TRBJ2-6, with 7 bases that match TRBD1. V shed 2 bases, J shed 0 bases, and the junction held 7 bases outside the gene matches. Germline loops: CDR1 SGHAT, CDR2 FQNNGV. This CDR3 region has 18 residues. The CDR3 coding sequence is TGTGCCAGCAGCTTACCCCTAGACAGGGCCTCTGGGGCCAACGTCCTGACTTTC. Encoded protein: CASSLPLDRASGANVLTF. The entire variable domain, with the rest obtained from reference TRBV11-2 and TRBJ2-6, is as follows: EAGVAQSPRYKIIEKRQSVAFWCNPISGHATLYWYQQILGQGPKLLIQFQNNGVVDDSQLPKDRFSAERLKGVDSTLKIQPAKLEDSAVYLCASSLPLDRASGANVLTFGAGSRLTVL.

The chain links TRBV28 to TRBJ2-1, with unresolved D. Germline V gene data show CDR1 as MDHEN and CDR2 as SYDVKM. V lost 8 bases, J lost 1 base, and 3 bases lay in between. This CDR3 is built from 11 residues. CDR3 DNA sequence: TGTGCCAGCCGGTCCTACAATGAGCAGTTCTTC. Encoded protein: CASRSYNEQFF. Combining the CDR3 with reference TRBV28 and TRBJ2-1 gives the whole variable domain DVKVTQSSRYLVKRTGEKVFLECVQDMDHENMFWYRQDPGLGLRLIYFSYDVKMKEKGDIPEGYSVSREKKERFSLILESASTNQTSMYLCASRSYNEQFFGPGTRLTVL.

The chain uses TRBV11-3 and TRBJ1-1; a weak D match, TRBD1 (5 bases). CDR1 and CDR2 (germline): SGHNT, YENEEA. Trimming took off 2 bases at V and 2 bases at J, with 9 bases between the two ends. The CDR3 consists of 14 residues. As DNA, the CDR3 is TGTGCCAGCAGCTTATATGGGGGTAACACTGAAGCTTTCTTT. Protein: CASSLYGGNTEAFF.

The J gene is TRBJ1-1, the V gene TRBV29-1; D remains unclear. Germline CDR1 and CDR2: SQVTM and ANQGSEA. The length of the CDR3 is 13 residues. Deletions cut 7 bases from V and 0 bases from J, with 12 bases between. The CDR3 nucleotides read TGCAGCGCGAGTACGGGCATGAACACTGAAGCTTTCTTT. It specifies CSASTGMNTEAFF.

This clone was observed once. The CDR3 DNA is TGTGCCAGCAGAGACCACAATGAGCAGTTCTTC. Its protein product is CASRDHNEQFF. This rearrangement joins TRBV6-6 to TRBJ2-1; no definite D call. CDR3 size: 11 residues. CDR1 and CDR2 from the germline V gene are MNHNY and SVGAGI (reference sequence). The V and J ends lost 6 bases and 5 bases respectively, with 5 bases between them.

The chain is built from TRBV4-1 and TRBJ1-3; 8 nucleotides match TRBD1. Trimming removed 1 base from V and 7 bases from J; junction bases left unmatched: 3. The germline gives CDR1 MGHRA, CDR2 YSYEKL. This CDR3 has 14 amino acids. CDR3 residues: CASSQVPGGNTIYF. Here the CDR3 DNA reads TGCGCCAGCAGCCAAGTCCCAGGGGGCAACACCATATATTTT.

Details on this clone: The same CDR3 also results from other DNA sequences found in this sample. This chain joins TRBV15 and TRBJ2-2; no clear D. This CDR3 contains 11 residues. Germline CDR1 is LNHNV and CDR2 is YYDKDF (reference sequence). V lost 6 bases, J lost 3 bases, and 2 bases lay in between. In DNA, the CDR3 is TGTGCCACCAGGGACACCGGGGAGCTGTTTTTT. Its protein product is CATRDTGELFF.

The chain couples TRBV30 to TRBJ1-4; perhaps TRBD1 as D (5 bases). Germline loops: CDR1 GTSNPN, CDR2 SVGIG (reference sequence). The CDR3 has 14 amino acids. V was clipped by 6 bases and J by 8 bases, with 19 bases between them. CDR3 residues: CACPPGGLGEKLFF. CDR3 coding DNA: TGTGCCTGCCCCCCTGGGGGTTTGGGGGAAAAACTGTTTTTT.

This clone was detected only once. This chain connects TRBV7-8 to TRBJ2-5, with TRBD2 matching over 7 bases. The CDR3 covers 16 residues. With 1 base clipped from V and 1 base from J, the junction kept 6 bases outside the gene matches. Germline CDR1 and CDR2: SGHVS and FQNEAQ. The CDR3 region has the DNA TGTGCCAGCAGCTTAGTAGGGCTAGCGGCCCAAGAGACCCAGTACTTC. This translates into CASSLVGLAAQETQYF.

J is TRBJ2-7 and V is TRBV25-1, with 8 bases that match TRBD1. This CDR3 has 14 residues. With V trimmed by 3 bases and J by 6 bases, 7 bases remained unmatched. CDR1 MGHDK and CDR2 SYGVNS come from the germline V gene. CDR3 sequence (DNA): TGTGCCAGCAGTGATCAGGGGGCTGGGTCCGAGCAGTACTTC. Residues: CASSDQGAGSEQYF.

This chain connects TRBV27 to TRBJ2-1; D is ambiguous. Germline values: CDR1 MNHEY, CDR2 SMNVEV (reference sequence). CDR3 length: 12 amino acids. V lost 4 bases and J lost 9, with 10 bases in between. CDR3 DNA: TGTGCCAGCAGTTCCATACGCGGTGAGCAGTTCTTC. This codes for CASSSIRGEQFF.